These 27 T cell receptor beta chains were all obtained from the same sample, sequenced in a study of T cells after yellow fever vaccination. One entry per CDR3 protein results from TCRdb running MiXCR on the 5' RACE reads. The table has 400,000 or so distinct CDR3 sequences, approximately 6% seen once. This specimen consisted of PBMCs, obtained 5 days after the yellow fever booster vaccination. The source is a man aged 25 to 40 who received the YFV17D yellow fever vaccine.

This clonotype was counted many times. V usage is TRBV3-1 and J usage is TRBJ2-1, with D perhaps matching TRBD1 or TRBD2 (5 bases each). V shed 1 base and J shed 4 bases, with 20 bases lying between them. The CDR3 is 18 amino acids. Germline CDR1 is LGHDT and CDR2 is YNNKEL (reference sequence). CDR3 loop: CASSQALRGPPTYNEQFF. DNA for the CDR3: TGTGCCAGCAGCCAAGCCCTCCGGGGCCCTCCCACTTACAATGAGCAGTTCTTC.

This clonotype was observed a few times. The J gene is TRBJ2-7, the V gene TRBV6-2 or TRBV6-3; D is ambiguous. Germline V gene sequence: CDR1 MNHEY, CDR2 SVGEGT. V was cut by 7 bases and J by 3 bases, with 10 bases left in between. This CDR3 spans 12 amino acids. CDR3 protein: CASTTQSYEQYF. DNA of the CDR3: TGTGCCAGCACTACACAGAGCTACGAGCAGTACTTC.

This clonotype appeared many times. The V call is TRBV24-1, the J call TRBJ1-1; D is perhaps TRBD1 (5 bases). Looked up from germline, CDR1 is KGHDR and CDR2 is SFDVKD. CDR3 length: 12 residues. V was cut by 10 bases and J by 2 bases, with 10 bases left in between. CDR3 coding DNA: TGTGCCACGACAGTTCCAAACACTGAAGCTTTCTTT. It specifies CATTVPNTEAFF.

In its sample, this clonotype was seen many times. The chain links TRBV24-1 to TRBJ2-1; the match to TRBD1 covers 8 bases. Germline V gene lookup returns CDR1 KGHDR and CDR2 SFDVKD. The CDR3 runs to 14 residues. J lost 12 bases, V lost 4 bases, and 10 bases had no gene match. CDR3 nucleotides: TGTGCCACCAGTGAGTCCCCGGACAGGGCCGTGCAGTTCTTC. Encoded protein: CATSESPDRAVQFF.

In its sample, this clonotype was seen a few times. V and J are TRBV7-9 and TRBJ2-1; unclear D gene. CDR3 length: 13 residues. V was clipped by 1 base and J by 8 bases, with 9 bases between them. The V gene's germline CDR1 is SEHNR and CDR2 FQNEAQ (reference sequence). The CDR3 sequence: CASSLGGFDEQFF. The CDR3 region has the DNA TGTGCCAGCAGCTTAGGAGGATTTGATGAGCAGTTCTTC.

A few counts support this clonotype. V and J are TRBV7-2 and TRBJ2-1; 9 nucleotides match TRBD2. The V gene's germline CDR1 is SGHTA and CDR2 FQGNSA. The CDR3 runs 15 residues. The V gene end was trimmed by 4 bases and the J gene end by 8 bases; junction bases not matched to a gene: 9. The CDR3 nucleotides read TGTGCCAGCAGCTCCGGGAGGGGACTAGCCGATGAGCAGTTCTTC. Protein product: CASSSGRGLADEQFF.

This clonotype has at least ten counts. The V call is TRBV5-5, the J call TRBJ2-1, with D perhaps TRBD2 (6 bases). Deletions cut 1 base from V and 8 bases from J, with 19 bases between. CDR1 is SGHKS and CDR2 is YYEKEE in the germline V gene (reference sequence). CDR3 length: 16 residues. The CDR3: CASSLLRDGANDEQFF. CDR3 DNA: TGTGCCAGCAGCTTGCTGCGGGACGGTGCAAACGATGAGCAGTTCTTC.

The genes are TRBV5-8 and TRBJ2-7; D is tentatively TRBD1 or TRBD2 (5 bases each). This CDR3 is 13 amino acids long. V was cut by 4 bases and J by 6 bases, with 14 bases left in between. Germline V gives CDR1 SGHTS, CDR2 YDEGEE. The CDR3 DNA follows: TGTGCCAGCAGCCCTGGGACCGACTGCGAGCAGTACTTC. Amino acids: CASSPGTDCEQYF.

The sample holds many counts of this clonotype. This sequence joins TRBV12-3 or TRBV12-4 and TRBJ1-6; D gene ambiguous. Trimming shortened V by 9 bases and J by 5 bases, and 14 bases separated the two germline ends. This CDR3 contains 14 residues. This CDR3 reads CARAPRKHNSPLHF. DNA of the CDR3: TGTGCCAGGGCGCCCCGAAAACATAATTCACCCCTCCACTTT.

This clonotype came up once. The chain is built from TRBV12-3 or TRBV12-4 and TRBJ2-2; 11 positions agree with TRBD2. V lost 6 bases to trimming and J lost 5 bases; unmatched junction nucleotides: 5. The CDR3 loop spans 15 amino acids. The CDR3 DNA sequence: TGTGCCAGCAGGCAGAGGACTAGCGGGACCGGGGAGCTGTTTTTT. It is translated as CASRQRTSGTGELFF.

The genes are TRBV5-4 and TRBJ2-1; no reliable D call. V lost 3 bases, J lost 2 bases, and 18 bases lay in between. The V gene's germline CDR1 is SGHNT and CDR2 YYREEE (reference sequence). CDR3 size: 17 residues. The CDR3: CASSSGLGYRTYNEQFF. CDR3 DNA sequence: TGTGCCAGCAGCTCAGGTTTGGGCTACCGTACCTACAATGAGCAGTTCTTC.

This clonotype was recorded at least ten times. The chain couples TRBV7-2 to TRBJ2-1; D is perhaps TRBD1 (6 bases). V shed 4 bases and J shed 5 bases, with 12 bases lying between them. CDR1 is SGHTA and CDR2 is FQGNSA in the germline V gene. CDR3 length equals 14 residues. CDR3 DNA sequence: TGTGCCAGCAGCTCCGACAGGTACGACAATGAGCAGTTCTTC. Protein product: CASSSDRYDNEQFF.

The chain uses TRBV7-9 and TRBJ1-2; D is uncertain. Germline CDR1 SEHNR, CDR2 FQNEAQ (reference sequence). This CDR3 has 13 amino acids. V dropped 5 bases and J dropped 4 bases, with 11 bases sitting between them. This chain's CDR3 is CASSLDSRYGYTF. The DNA of the CDR3 is TGTGCCAGCAGCCTTGACTCGCGCTATGGCTACACCTTC.

This rearrangement joins TRBV4-2 to TRBJ2-6; the D is unclear. This CDR3 contains 16 residues. V lost 1 base to trimming and J lost 2 bases, with 9 bases between them. Germline V CDR1 and CDR2: LGHNA, YNFKEQ. Written as DNA, the CDR3 is TGTGCCAGCAGCCAAGGCAGGACCGCTGGGGCCAACGTCCTGACTTTC. Translation gives CASSQGRTAGANVLTF.

In its sample, this clonotype was seen many times. The chain has TRBV6-1 and TRBJ1-6; D is uncertain. Germline lookup yields CDR1 MNHNS and CDR2 SASEGT. V shed 8 bases and J shed 9 bases, with 17 bases lying between them. The CDR3 totals 14 residues. CDR3 coding DNA: TGTGCCAGCCGAGTTGCGATTCCGGGTTCACCCCTCCACTTT. Translated: CASRVAIPGSPLHF.

This clonotype was counted ten times or more. The chain employs TRBV12-3 or TRBV12-4 and TRBJ2-3, with TRBD2 matching 12 bases. The CDR3 spans 16 residues. J gave up 1 base and V 8 bases, and 7 bases lay outside the gene matches. The CDR3 sequence: CASGSTSGSGTDTQYF. Written as DNA, the CDR3 is TGTGCCAGCGGGTCGACTAGCGGGAGTGGCACAGATACGCAGTATTTT.

V and J are TRBV6-1 and TRBJ2-7, with 11 bases matching TRBD1. The CDR3 has 15 amino acids. Germline V gene lookup returns CDR1 MNHNS and CDR2 SASEGT. The trim removed 6 bases at V and 4 bases at J, leaving 8 bases unmatched. CDR3 coding DNA: TGTGCCAGCAGCCGAGCCGGGACAGGGGGTTACGAGCAGTACTTC. Protein: CASSRAGTGGYEQYF.

This clonotype was observed at least ten times. The chain employs TRBV5-1 and TRBJ2-3, with 7 bases identical to TRBD2. V was clipped by 9 bases and J by 2 bases; unmatched bases: 6. The CDR3 sequence is 13 residues long. Germline V gene sequence: CDR1 SGHRS, CDR2 YFSETQ. The CDR3 DNA is TGCGCCACCGCGGGGGTAGACACAGATACGCAGTATTTT. Amino acid sequence: CATAGVDTDTQYF.

J is TRBJ2-1 and V is TRBV7-2; D assignment may be TRBD1 or TRBD2 (5 bases each). The length of the CDR3 is 14 residues. CDR1 is SGHTA, CDR2 FQGNSA, per germline. Deletions cut 3 bases from V and 5 bases from J, with 11 bases between. This chain's CDR3 is CASSFGTVDNEQFF. The CDR3 DNA reads TGTGCCAGCAGCTTCGGGACGGTTGACAATGAGCAGTTCTTC.

In the case of this clonotype: Since a much larger clone is just one base distant, this may be a read error. The chain joins TRBV7-2 to TRBJ2-3; no definite D call. CDR1 is SGHTA, CDR2 FQGNSA, per germline. V was clipped by 1 base and J by 7 bases, with 9 bases between them. CDR3 size: 13 residues. CDR3 nucleotides: TGTGCCAGCAGCTTAGATAGGTGCTATACGCAGTATTTT. Amino acid sequence: CASSLDRCYTQYF.

The V gene is TRBV6-2 or TRBV6-3, the J gene TRBJ2-2; 8 bases map to TRBD2. Trimming took 7 bases from V and 3 from J; bases not matched to a gene: 7. Germline values: CDR1 MNHEY, CDR2 SVGEGT. The CDR3 runs 15 residues. In nucleotides, the CDR3 is TGTGCCAGCACGGAGCGGGAGTTCTACACCGGGGAGCTGTTTTTT. This sequence encodes CASTEREFYTGELFF.

This clonotype was seen a few times. The V call is TRBV9, the J call TRBJ2-1; D not resolved. The V end was cut by 2 bases, the J end by 7 bases, with 10 bases between. CDR3 length: 13 residues. Germline lookup yields CDR1 SGDLS and CDR2 YYNGEE. The CDR3 here is CASSVFPLNEQFF. The CDR3 DNA reads as TGTGCCAGCAGCGTTTTCCCACTGAATGAGCAGTTCTTC.

This clonotype has only a few counts. This chain connects TRBV7-2 to TRBJ2-3; D possibly matches TRBD1 or TRBD2 (6 bases each). Per the germline V gene, CDR1 is SGHTA and CDR2 is FQGNSA. The V end lost 3 bases, the J end lost 3 bases, and 10 bases lay between the germline ends. The length of the CDR3 is 14 residues. The DNA for the CDR3 is TGTGCCAGCAGCTTTCGGAGGGGGACAGATACGCAGTATTTT. This gives the protein CASSFRRGTDTQYF. The full variable domain, with the rest looked up from reference TRBV7-2 and TRBJ2-3, is GAGVSQSPSNKVTEKGKDVELRCDPISGHTALYWYRQSLGQGLEFLIYFQGNSAPDKSGLPSDRFSAERTGGSVSTLTIQRTQQEDSAVYLCASSFRRGTDTQYFGPGTRLTVL.

This clonotype came up a few times. The rearrangement joins TRBV28 to TRBJ2-5; 7 nucleotides line up with TRBD2. Germline-derived CDR1 and CDR2 are MDHEN and SYDVKM. CDR3 length equals 12 residues. V trimming: 8 bases; J trimming: 1 base; junction bases outside the gene matches: 1. The CDR3: CASREAQETQYF. CDR3 in DNA: TGTGCCAGCCGGGAGGCCCAAGAGACCCAGTACTTC.

This clonotype was seen ten or more times. The rearrangement uses TRBV28 and TRBJ2-7; TRBD2 aligns across 7 bases. Germline V gives CDR1 MDHEN, CDR2 SYDVKM. J was trimmed by 6 bases and V by 8 bases; bases with no gene match: 13. The CDR3 is 14 residues long. The CDR3 is CASAFLAGPREQYF. The DNA of the CDR3 is TGTGCCAGCGCCTTTTTAGCGGGTCCCCGCGAGCAGTACTTC.

V usage is TRBV6-5 and J usage is TRBJ2-5, with D perhaps matching TRBD2 (6 bases). This CDR3 is built from 14 residues. Germline loops: CDR1 MNHEY, CDR2 SVGAGI. V was pared by 2 bases and J by 4 bases, with 11 bases between. CDR3 sequence (DNA): TGTGCCAGCAGTTACGAGACGGGAGTAGAGACCCAGTACTTC. The encoded protein is CASSYETGVETQYF.

The table lists this clonotype with a count of one. Given a much more abundant clone one base away, this may be a read error. It is unclear where the CDR3 begins or ends on the DNA, so no DNA is shown, and the CDR3 is as TCRdb lists it. The V and J genes are TRBV4-2 and TRBJ2-1; the tabulated D call, TRBD2, remains unverified against the DNA. Inclusive of both ends, the CDR3 amounts to 20 amino acids. Germline V lookup: CDR1 LGHNA, CDR2 YNFKEQ. CDR3 loop: CASSRRGREVAGGIYNEQLF.